The T cell receptor (beta chain) described here comes from a study of T cell repertoires in aging, cancer and after chemotherapy. Study-level results: Loss of evenness, beyond lost richness, contributed to age-related TCR diversity decline in cancer patients. Untreated cancer patients had significantly lower blood TCR diversity than age-matched healthy donors.

This CDR3 has 16 amino acids. Germline V CDR1 and CDR2: LGHNA, YSLEER. V was trimmed by 0 bases and J by 4 bases, leaving 15 bases between them. The template was genomic DNA from peripheral blood, not RNA. A mixed TRB-A/B primer pool amplified rearranged TRB by multiplex touch-down PCR. TCRdb reprocessed the multiplex PCR reads with MiXCR, giving one entry per CDR3 protein. This table holds more than 4,500 distinct CDR3 sequences, around 21% found once. A few counts support this clonotype. Its specificity is unknown. The clonotype originates from a human donor in good health. The donor label of this sample is uncertain. The V call is TRBV4-3, the J call TRBJ1-1; D remains ambiguous. Sequenced input: blood. This chain's CDR3 is CASSQDLWVLGTEAFF. In nucleotides, the CDR3 is TGCGCCAGCAGCCAAGATTTATGGGTTCTCGGCACTGAAGCTTTCTTT.